One and the same sample provided the 21 T cell receptor beta chains below, sequenced in a study of T cells in Graves' hyperthyroidism and ophthalmopathy. RNA transcripts served as the template for amplifying TCR beta CDR3 regions. First-round RT-PCR targeting the TCR CDR3 was performed with the HTBI primer set. A single record per CDR3 protein comes from TCRdb applying MiXCR to the multiplex PCR reads. The repertoire includes about 640,000 distinct CDR3 sequences, about 14% of them detected once, and approximately 12% sits in the top ten. The sample comprised blood. The origin of the receptors is a woman aged 50 to 65 with Graves' ophthalmopathy.

This clonotype was recorded at least ten times. The V and J genes are TRBV28 and TRBJ2-7, with 8 bases that match TRBD1. Per germline, CDR1 MDHEN and CDR2 SYDVKM. Losses at the gene ends were 5 bases for V and 4 bases for J; bases not matched to a gene: 4. The CDR3 is made up of 13 amino acids. The CDR3 region is CASSVQGAYEQYF. The CDR3, as DNA: TGTGCCAGCAGTGTTCAGGGGGCGTACGAGCAGTACTTC.

In this sample, this clonotype turned up many times. The V and J genes are TRBV5-8 and TRBJ2-2; 9 bases align to TRBD2. The V and J ends lost 0 bases and 4 bases, in that order; junction bases with no gene match: 13. This CDR3 has 19 residues. CDR1 and CDR2 (germline): SGHTS, YDEGEE. The CDR3, as DNA: TGTGCCAGCAGCTTGGTAGCGATTAGCGGGAGAGGGGTCACCGGGGAGCTGTTTTTT. Translation: CASSLVAISGRGVTGELFF.

Ten or more counts support this clonotype. The chain couples TRBV2 to TRBJ1-6, with 7 bases that match TRBD1. V shed 7 bases and J 9 bases; nucleotides not matched to a gene: 12. This CDR3 contains 15 residues. Germline V gene sequence: CDR1 SNHLY, CDR2 FYNNEI. The CDR3 DNA is TGTGCCAGCACCGGAACTCGGACAGGAGGTTCACCCCTCCACTTT. It specifies CASTGTRTGGSPLHF.

This clonotype was counted only a few times. The rearrangement uses TRBV16 and TRBJ2-2; tentative D call: TRBD2 (6 bases). V was pared by 1 base and J by 4 bases, with 19 bases between. The CDR3 consists of 18 residues. The germline V gene encodes CDR1 KGHSY and CDR2 FQNENV. The CDR3 sequence: CASSQWASLGLSTGELFF. The CDR3 coding sequence is TGTGCCAGCAGCCAATGGGCTAGTTTGGGACTGAGCACCGGGGAGCTGTTTTTT.

This clonotype was detected many times. This chain uses TRBV20-1 with TRBJ2-5; D unresolved. The CDR3 is 13 amino acids. Deletions cut 7 bases from V and 1 base from J, with 13 bases between. Germline CDR1 DFQATT, CDR2 SNEGSKA (reference sequence). The CDR3 sequence is CSGQLTVQETQYF. The CDR3 bases are TGCAGTGGTCAACTGACTGTCCAAGAGACCCAGTACTTC.

This clonotype was picked up many times. The CDR3 nucleotides read TGTGCCAGCAGCTTAGGCGGGAGGGGGAGCACAGATACGCAGTATTTT. Encoded protein: CASSLGGRGSTDTQYF. V and J are TRBV7-2 and TRBJ2-3; 9 bases align to TRBD2. J lost 0 bases, V lost 1 base, and 2 bases had no gene match. CDR1 and CDR2 from the germline V gene are SGHTA and FQGNSA. This CDR3 contains 16 residues.

This clonotype was seen ten or more times. The V gene is TRBV28, the J gene TRBJ2-7, with 8 bases lining up with TRBD1. Losses at the gene ends were 3 bases for V and 0 bases for J; bases not matched to a gene: 7. Per the germline V gene, CDR1 is MDHEN and CDR2 is SYDVKM. The CDR3 is 16 residues long. The CDR3 sequence: CASSFSLTGDSYEQYF. The CDR3 coding sequence is TGTGCCAGCAGTTTCTCCTTGACAGGGGACTCCTACGAGCAGTACTTC.

To note about this clonotype: It may be a read error: a sequence one base away is much more abundant. The V gene is TRBV5-6, the J gene TRBJ2-1; TRBD1 agrees at 8 bases. Unmatched junction bases numbered 2, after V lost 4 bases and J lost 5 bases. CDR3 length equals 13 residues. Germline values: CDR1 SGHDT, CDR2 YYEEEE. DNA for the CDR3: TGTGCCAGCAGCCCGGACAGGGACAATGAGCAGTTCTTC. Translated: CASSPDRDNEQFF. Combining the CDR3 with reference TRBV5-6 and TRBJ2-1 gives the whole variable domain DAGVTQSPTHLIKTRGQQVTLRCSPKSGHDTVSWYQQALGQGPQFIFQYYEEEERQRGNFPDRFSGHQFPNYSSELNVNALLLGDSALYLCASSPDRDNEQFFGPGTRLTVL.

This clonotype was picked up many times. The chain recombines TRBV5-1 with TRBJ2-5, with 9 bases lining up with TRBD1. CDR1 is SGHRS, CDR2 YFSETQ, per germline. The CDR3 is 17 residues long. With V trimmed by 4 bases and J by 4 bases, 14 bases remained unmatched. CDR3 sequence: CASSGGQGATNAETQYF. DNA for the CDR3: TGCGCCAGCAGCGGGGGACAGGGTGCGACGAACGCAGAGACCCAGTACTTC.

Regarding this clonotype: A much larger clone lies a single base off, so this may be a read error. The chain couples TRBV28 to TRBJ1-5; D remains ambiguous. Germline V lookup: CDR1 MDHEN, CDR2 SYDVKM. This CDR3 is 14 amino acids long. The DNA for the CDR3 is TGTGCCAGCAGTTTGGAGCAAAGCAATCGGCCCCAGCATTTT. Translating gives CASSLEQSNRPQHF.

This clonotype was recorded many times. This chain uses TRBV18 with TRBJ2-7, with 9 bases that match TRBD2. The length of the CDR3 is 15 residues. Per the germline V gene, CDR1 is KGHSH and CDR2 is LQKENI. Trimming removed 1 base from V and 3 bases from J; junction bases left unmatched: 4. CDR3 in DNA: TGTGCCAGCTCACCACGGGGACTAGCCAACTACGAGCAGTACTTC. It is translated as CASSPRGLANYEQYF. Filled out from reference TRBV18 and TRBJ2-7, the complete variable domain reads NAGVMQNPRHLVRRRGQEARLRCSPMKGHSHVYWYRQLPEEGLKFMVYLQKENIIDESGMPKERFSAEFPKEGPSILRIQQVVRGDSAAYFCASSPRGLANYEQYFGPGTRLTVT.

This clonotype was observed a few times. This chain uses TRBV6-5 with TRBJ1-3; D is unresolved. The CDR3 covers 14 residues. V was trimmed by 2 bases and J by 4 bases, leaving 9 bases between them. Germline V gene sequence: CDR1 MNHEY, CDR2 SVGAGI. Here the CDR3 reads CASSYPPGGNTIYF. The CDR3 bases are TGTGCCAGCAGTTACCCTCCTGGGGGAAACACCATATATTTT.

This clonotype was recorded many times. The V gene is TRBV28, the J gene TRBJ2-3; 9 nucleotides line up with TRBD1. V was pared by 7 bases and J by 3 bases, with 8 bases of the junction left unmatched. This CDR3 contains 15 residues. Germline values: CDR1 MDHEN, CDR2 SYDVKM. The DNA for the CDR3 is TGTGCCAGCACCCAAGGGGACAGGGTGACAGATACGCAGTATTTT. Its protein is CASTQGDRVTDTQYF.

V gene TRBV6-2 or TRBV6-3 combines with J gene TRBJ2-1, with a tentative D call TRBD2 (6 bases). Germline CDR1 reads MNHEY; CDR2 reads SVGEGT. The CDR3 runs 14 residues. With 6 bases removed from V and 7 bases from J, the gap between germline ends came to 16 bases. Written as DNA, the CDR3 is TGTGCCAGCAGATCTAGCGAACCATTTAATGAGCAGTTCTTC. Amino acid sequence: CASRSSEPFNEQFF.

Ten or more counts support this clonotype. V gene TRBV3-2 combines with J gene TRBJ2-5. TRBV3-2 is a known pseudogene. The CDR3 spans 16 residues. The CDR3 nucleotides are TGTGCCAGCAGCCTACAAGTAAAGGCAGCTCAAGAGACCCAGTACTTC. Its protein is CASSLQVKAAQETQYF.

This clonotype was counted many times. The V and J genes are TRBV28 and TRBJ1-1; D call uncertain. The CDR3 spans 12 residues. V was cut by 5 bases and J by 8 bases, with 12 bases left in between. Germline CDR1 MDHEN, CDR2 SYDVKM. The CDR3, as DNA: TGTGCCAGCAGTACCCGCAGGAAAGAAGCTTTCTTT. This translates into CASSTRRKEAFF.

This clonotype was detected many times. J is TRBJ2-5 and V is TRBV28, with 8 nucleotides matching TRBD2. Germline loops: CDR1 MDHEN, CDR2 SYDVKM. The V gene end was trimmed by 6 bases and the J gene end by 6 bases; junction bases not matched to a gene: 6. The CDR3 sequence is 13 residues long. CDR3 DNA sequence: TGTGCCAGCAGCCGGCGGGGGGTAAAGACCCAGTACTTC. As protein: CASSRRGVKTQYF.

This clonotype was recorded at least ten times. The chain combines TRBV20-1 with TRBJ1-4; 8 nucleotides align to TRBD1. Germline CDR1 DFQATT, CDR2 SNEGSKA (reference sequence). The CDR3 is 14 amino acids. J was trimmed by 0 bases and V by 5 bases; bases with no gene match: 2. CDR3 bases: TGCAGTGCTCCGGGACAGGCAACTAATGAAAAACTGTTTTTT. It yields the protein CSAPGQATNEKLFF.

The rearrangement links TRBV6-2 or TRBV6-3 to TRBJ2-7; TRBD2 aligns across 12 bases. V lost 6 bases and J lost 6; bases outside the gene matches: 12. Germline CDR1 is MNHEY and CDR2 is SVGEGT. This CDR3 is built from 16 residues. CDR3 nucleotides: TGTGCCAGCAGAAGGCCGAGGACTAGCGGGATTTTCGAGCAGTACTTC. As protein: CASRRPRTSGIFEQYF.

This clonotype was seen ten or more times. CDR3 DNA sequence: TGCAGTGCTACCCCGACAGGGAAAAACATTCAGTACTTC. Protein: CSATPTGKNIQYF. This chain uses TRBV20-1 with TRBJ2-4; 7 nucleotides match TRBD1. The CDR3 runs to 13 residues. Germline assignment: CDR1 DFQATT and CDR2 SNEGSKA (reference sequence). Losses at the gene ends were 4 bases for V and 4 bases for J; bases not matched to a gene: 4.

This clonotype has just a few counts. This chain joins TRBV12-3 or TRBV12-4 and TRBJ1-6; D gene uncertain. The CDR3 is made up of 14 amino acids. Trimming cost V 3 bases and J 2 bases, with 5 bases left between them. In DNA form, the CDR3 reads TGTGCCAGCAGTTTTTCCGCCTATAATTCACCCCTCCACTTT. Residues: CASSFSAYNSPLHF.